Listed below are T cell receptor beta chains from one sample, sequenced in a study of shared clonotypes between healthy human individuals. TCRdb's table, derived via immunoSEQ multiplex PCR, lists solely in-frame clones and lacks some. The profile shows about 1 million clones, under 80% of them singletons. Sequenced material: memory CD4+ T cells sorted from blood. The receptors originated from a man between 18 and 35 years old in good health. Both conserved end residues are part of each CDR3. The D gene is left open where the match is weak. The size of a clone is reported for some rows only, either as once, few or many, or as a class for expanded clones.

d_gene,abundance,v_gene,j_gene,CDR3aa,CDR3nt
TRBD2,few,TRBV11-2,TRBJ2-7,CASSPLAGGTGRNEQYF,TGTGCCAGCAGCCCCCTAGCGGGGGGGACAGGTCGAAACGAGCAGTACTTC
-,-,TRBV7-2,TRBJ1-1,CASSLNAGGKAEAFF,TGTGCCAGCAGCTTAAATGCCGGGGGCAAAGCTGAAGCTTTCTTT
TRBD1,-,TRBV7-2,TRBJ1-6,CASSSTGGYNSPLHF,TGTGCCAGCAGCTCGACAGGGGGCTATAATTCACCCCTCCACTTT
-,-,TRBV27,TRBJ2-2,CASSRAGRPGELFF,TGTGCCAGCTCGAGGGCAGGGAGACCCGGGGAGCTGTTTTTT
TRBD2,few,TRBV5-1,TRBJ2-3,CASSYGTSGGATDTQYF,TGCGCCAGCAGCTATGGGACTAGCGGGGGGGCCACAGATACGCAGTATTTT
TRBD2,-,TRBV2,TRBJ2-5,CASSGITLAGGGETQYF,TGTGCCAGCAGTGGGATAACTCTAGCGGGAGGAGGAGAGACCCAGTACTTC
-,-,TRBV5-1,TRBJ2-7,CASNSDRGTHEQYF,TGCGCCAGCAATTCGGACAGAGGGACCCACGAGCAGTACTTC
-,-,TRBV7-2,TRBJ1-1,CASSRGIMNTEAFF,TGTGCCAGCAGCAGGGGAATCATGAACACTGAAGCTTTCTTT
-,-,TRBV7-9,TRBJ2-1,CASSQTPGQPDNEQFF,TGTGCCAGCAGTCAGACCCCGGGGCAGCCGGACAATGAGCAGTTCTTC
-,-,TRBV30,TRBJ2-1,CAWSTDNEQFF,TGTGCCTGGAGTACAGACAATGAGCAGTTCTTC
TRBD2,-,TRBV6-1,TRBJ2-7,CAVVRTSREQYF,TGTGCCGTGGTAAGGACTAGCCGCGAGCAGTACTTC
-,-,TRBV6-1,TRBJ1-2,CASSEAGRTWGYTF,TGTGCCAGCAGTGAAGCCGGCAGGACGTGGGGCTACACCTTC
-,-,TRBV6-1,TRBJ2-2,CASSERGRRNTGELFF,TGTGCCAGCAGTGAAAGGGGCAGGCGGAACACCGGGGAGCTGTTTTTT
TRBD1,-,TRBV28,TRBJ1-5,CASSALGQGVSLSPGGNQPQHF,TGTGCCAGCAGTGCTTTGGGACAGGGGGTTTCCCTGAGCCCCGGAGGCAATCAGCCCCAGCATTTT
-,-,TRBV5-4,TRBJ2-3,CASSRLHTDTQYF,TGTGCCAGCAGCCGACTTCACACAGATACGCAGTATTTT
TRBD1,-,TRBV18,TRBJ2-7,CASSPSGTGWEQYF,TGTGCCAGCTCACCATCGGGGACAGGCTGGGAGCAGTACTTC
TRBD2,-,TRBV5-1,TRBJ2-7,CASREGGTSSYEQYF,TGCGCCAGCAGGGAGGGGGGGACTAGCTCCTACGAGCAGTACTTC
-,once,TRBV4-1,TRBJ2-1,CASSQGGYNEQFF,TGCGCCAGCAGCCAAGGGGGGTACAATGAGCAGTTCTTC
TRBD1,-,TRBV18,TRBJ2-5,CASSPTRGLSETQYF,TGTGCCAGCTCACCCACCAGGGGGCTTTCAGAGACCCAGTACTTC
TRBD1,once,TRBV5-4,TRBJ1-1,CASSLGDRSVEAFF,TGTGCCAGCAGCCTGGGGGACAGGAGCGTAGAAGCTTTCTTT
-,-,TRBV5-4,TRBJ1-2,CASSPVSGNGYTF,TGTGCCAGCAGCCCGGTAAGCGGTAATGGCTACACCTTC
-,-,TRBV4-3,TRBJ1-5,CASSQDWGQPQHF,TGCGCCAGCAGCCAAGATTGGGGGCAGCCCCAGCATTTT
-,few,TRBV7-9,TRBJ2-1,CASSSGVTYNEQFF,TGTGCCAGCAGCTCAGGGGTTACCTACAATGAGCAGTTCTTC
-,-,TRBV7-9,TRBJ1-1,CASSPKKAMNTEAFF,TGTGCCAGCAGCCCCAAGAAGGCCATGAACACTGAAGCTTTCTTT
-,-,TRBV5-1,TRBJ2-3,CASSLTFTDTQYF,TGCGCCAGCAGCTTGACCTTCACAGATACGCAGTATTTT
-,-,TRBV18,TRBJ2-7,CASSPQGGEQYF,TGTGCCAGCTCACCACAGGGGGGCGAGCAGTACTTC
-,-,TRBV28,TRBJ2-7,CASSFGLWPYEQYF,TGTGCCAGCAGTTTTGGGTTGTGGCCCTACGAGCAGTACTTC
-,-,TRBV6-6,TRBJ2-2,CASSRSTGELFF,TGTGCCAGCAGTCGTAGTACCGGGGAGCTGTTTTTT
-,-,TRBV9,TRBJ2-2,CASSVGGKTGELFF,TGTGCCAGCAGCGTAGGAGGAAAAACCGGGGAGCTGTTTTTT
TRBD2,-,TRBV2,TRBJ2-1,CASRAGLADYNEQFF,TGTGCCAGCAGGGCGGGACTAGCGGACTACAATGAGCAGTTCTTC
-,once,TRBV5-1,TRBJ1-5,CASSRGPNQPQHF,TGCGCCAGCAGCCGGGGGCCCAATCAGCCCCAGCATTTT
TRBD2,-,TRBV10-1,TRBJ2-2,CASSESASGANTGELFF,TGCGCCAGCAGTGAGTCGGCTAGCGGGGCTAACACCGGGGAGCTGTTTTTT
-,-,TRBV5-5,TRBJ1-1,CASSFSGTPANTEAFF,TGTGCCAGCAGCTTCTCCGGGACCCCCGCGAACACTGAAGCTTTCTTT
-,-,TRBV30,TRBJ2-7,CAWRASGRRLSHNEQYF,TGTGCCTGGAGGGCCTCGGGGAGGAGACTATCCCACAACGAGCAGTACTTC
TRBD1,-,TRBV7-9,TRBJ2-7,CASSLDDRGPSFGYEQYF,TGTGCCAGCAGCTTAGATGACAGGGGTCCCTCTTTTGGCTACGAGCAGTACTTC
-,-,TRBV7-6,TRBJ2-1,CASSRLIEDNEQFF,TGTGCCAGCAGCCGACTTATCGAGGACAATGAGCAGTTCTTC
TRBD2,-,TRBV10-3,TRBJ2-3,CAISAAGGADTQYF,TGTGCCATCAGTGCCGCGGGAGGGGCAGATACGCAGTATTTT
TRBD2,-,TRBV25-1,TRBJ2-5,CASSEGRSSGGEETQYF,TGTGCCAGCAGTGAAGGACGGTCTAGCGGGGGGGAAGAGACCCAGTACTTC
TRBD1,-,TRBV19,TRBJ2-6,CASSRTGKLAGANVLTF,TGTGCCAGTAGTAGGACAGGGAAATTAGCTGGGGCCAACGTCCTGACTTTC
TRBD1,-,TRBV5-6,TRBJ2-5,CASSSGGQGWETQYF,TGTGCCAGCAGCTCCGGAGGACAGGGGTGGGAGACCCAGTACTTC
-,-,TRBV15,TRBJ1-2,CATSRDSDNYGYTF,TGTGCCACCAGCAGAGATTCGGATAACTATGGCTACACCTTC
-,-,TRBV6-1,TRBJ1-4,CASSENRPGANEKLFF,TGTGCCAGCAGTGAGAACAGGCCCGGAGCTAATGAAAAACTGTTTTTT
TRBD2,-,TRBV30,TRBJ2-7,CASSRTSGYEQYF,TGTGCCTCCTCACGGACTAGCGGCTACGAGCAGTACTTC
-,-,TRBV5-1,TRBJ2-7,CASSLRGPPYEQYF,TGCGCCAGCAGCTTGAGGGGTCCCCCCTACGAGCAGTACTTC
-,once,TRBV19,TRBJ2-7,CASSSSGTLSYEQYF,TGTGCCAGTAGTTCTTCCGGGACCCTTTCCTACGAGCAGTACTTC
-,-,TRBV29-1,TRBJ2-7,CSVRGRAEQYF,TGCAGCGTAAGGGGAAGGGCCGAGCAGTACTTC
TRBD1,-,TRBV2,TRBJ1-5,CASSFQGANQPQHF,TGTGCCAGCAGTTTCCAGGGGGCGAATCAGCCCCAGCATTTT
-,-,TRBV30,TRBJ1-1,CAWSERGTEAFF,TGTGCCTGGAGTGAGAGGGGCACTGAAGCTTTCTTT
TRBD1,few,TRBV5-1,TRBJ2-5,CASSPGQGAVETQYF,TGCGCCAGCAGTCCGGGACAGGGGGCGGTTGAGACCCAGTACTTC
TRBD1,-,TRBV29-1,TRBJ1-6,CSVGQGYNSPLHF,TGCAGCGTTGGACAGGGGTATAATTCACCCCTCCACTTT
TRBD2,-,TRBV4-3,TRBJ2-1,CASSQDGLAVPFNEQFF,TGCGCCAGCAGCCAGGATGGACTAGCGGTTCCTTTCAATGAGCAGTTCTTC
TRBD1,-,TRBV2,TRBJ1-2,CASRGTGGVGYTF,TGTGCCAGCAGGGGGACAGGAGGGGTTGGCTACACCTTC
-,-,TRBV15,TRBJ2-6,CATSKPQGTGANVLTF,TGTGCCACCAGCAAGCCTCAGGGGACTGGGGCCAACGTCCTGACTTTC